The rows below give T cell receptor beta chains drawn from one sample of a study of T-cell reconstitution after alpha-beta-depleted transplantation in children. TCRdb passed the PCR reads through MiXCR, listing each CDR3 protein once. Of hundreds of thousands of distinct CDR3 sequences in the sample, about an eighth were seen once. The sample was PBMCs, taken before TCRalphabeta/CD19-depleted stem cell transplant. The receptors here all came from a girl between 2 and 10 years old with congenital amegakaryocytic thrombocytopenia, due to receive a stem cell transplant. The CDR3 runs from the conserved cysteine through the conserved F or W. The D gene is left open where the match is weak. Size is omitted from some rows. Given values are once, few, many or a class for expanded clones.

V: TRBV7-6
J: TRBJ2-7
size: -
D: -
DNA: TGTGCCAGCAGCTTAGTTCCTAGCTCAGACTCCTACGAGCAGTACTTC
CDR3: CASSLVPSSDSYEQYF

V: TRBV5-6
J: TRBJ2-7
size: many
D: -
DNA: TGTGCCAGCAGCTTGGTATCAACCCTCTCCTACGAGCAGTACTTC
CDR3: CASSLVSTLSYEQYF

V: TRBV6-2/TRBV6-3
J: TRBJ2-7
size: -
D: TRBD1
DNA: TGTGCCAGCAGTTGGACAGGGAACGAGCAGTACTTC
CDR3: CASSWTGNEQYF

V: TRBV28
J: TRBJ1-2
size: once
D: TRBD1
DNA: TGTGCCAGCAGTTTATCTTTGGGACAGGGGATATTGGGCTACACCTTC
CDR3: CASSLSLGQGILGYTF

V: TRBV30
J: TRBJ2-1
size: few
D: TRBD2
DNA: TGTGCCTGGGGGGGACTAGCGGGGTCCTCCTACAATGAGCAGTTCTTC
CDR3: CAWGGLAGSSYNEQFF

V: TRBV5-1
J: TRBJ1-3
size: -
D: TRBD1
DNA: TGCGCCACCAGAAGGACAGGGAGCTCTGGAAACACCATATATTTT
CDR3: CATRRTGSSGNTIYF

V: TRBV20-1
J: TRBJ2-3
size: many
D: -
DNA: TGCAGTGCTAGAGATCCGATTCGAGGTAGCAGAGATACGCAGTATTTT
CDR3: CSARDPIRGSRDTQYF

V: TRBV19
J: TRBJ2-3
size: few
D: -
DNA: TGTGCCAGTAGTGCAACTCGCACAGATACGCAGTATTTT
CDR3: CASSATRTDTQYF

V: TRBV3-1
J: TRBJ2-7
size: few
D: -
DNA: TGTGCCAGCAGCCAAGCGCCAATAACAACCTACGAGCAGTACTTC
CDR3: CASSQAPITTYEQYF

V: TRBV7-3
J: TRBJ2-1
size: -
D: -
DNA: TGTGCCAGCAGCTCTAGGGGGTGGGACAATGAGCAGTTCTTC
CDR3: CASSSRGWDNEQFF

V: TRBV2
J: TRBJ2-3
size: few
D: TRBD2
DNA: TGTGCCAGCTCCTACCTTCCTCCCCTAGCGGGAGTGGGGACAGATACGCAGTATTTT
CDR3: CASSYLPPLAGVGTDTQYF

V: TRBV30
J: TRBJ2-1
size: -
D: -
DNA: TGTGCCTGGAGTACCGGGCAGAACAATGAGCAGTTCTTC
CDR3: CAWSTGQNNEQFF

V: TRBV6-1
J: TRBJ2-7
size: many
D: -
DNA: TGTGCCAGCAGTACCCAGGCAGGGATTGGTACCCACGAGCAGTACTTC
CDR3: CASSTQAGIGTHEQYF

V: TRBV29-1
J: TRBJ2-5
size: many
D: -
DNA: TGCAGCGTTGAAGATGTGGAGACCCAGTACTTC
CDR3: CSVEDVETQYF

V: TRBV5-1
J: TRBJ2-5
size: -
D: TRBD2
DNA: TGCGCCAGCAGCCCGCGAGACCGATCTGTGGGGGGGAGAGAGACCCAGTACTTC
CDR3: CASSPRDRSVGGRETQYF

V: TRBV20-1
J: TRBJ2-5
size: many
D: -
DNA: TGCAGTGCTAGAGGAAGTCGAGAGACCCAGTACTTC
CDR3: CSARGSRETQYF

V: TRBV18
J: TRBJ1-1
size: few
D: -
DNA: TGTGCCAGCTCACCAGTGACGATGAACACTGAAGCTTTCTTT
CDR3: CASSPVTMNTEAFF

V: TRBV6-1
J: TRBJ2-5
size: many
D: -
DNA: TGTGCCAGCAGAACCCGGCCGAACACCATGGAGACCCAGTACTTC
CDR3: CASRTRPNTMETQYF

V: TRBV6-4
J: TRBJ2-1
size: -
D: -
DNA: TGTGCCAGCAGTGACCTAGAGTTCTTC
CDR3: CASSDLEFF

V: TRBV20-1
J: TRBJ1-1
size: many
D: -
DNA: TGCAGTGCTAGAGTTAGTGGGGACCAAGCTTTCTTT
CDR3: CSARVSGDQAFF

V: TRBV11-2
J: TRBJ1-1
size: -
D: -
DNA: TGTGCCAGCAGCCACCCGAAGGGAGGGTACCGTTCTGAAGCTTTCTTT
CDR3: CASSHPKGGYRSEAFF

V: TRBV20-1
J: TRBJ2-3
size: -
D: -
DNA: TGCAGTGCTAGGGGGGGGGGGCCCACAGATACGCAGTATTTT
CDR3: CSARGGGPTDTQYF

V: TRBV10-3
J: TRBJ2-1
size: few
D: TRBD2
DNA: TGTGCCATCGAGGGACTAGCGGGAAATGAGCAGTTCTTC
CDR3: CAIEGLAGNEQFF

V: TRBV5-1
J: TRBJ2-1
size: few
D: TRBD2
DNA: TGCGCCAGCAGCTTGGATCCTCGACTAGCGGGAGCCTACAATGAGCAGTTCTTC
CDR3: CASSLDPRLAGAYNEQFF

V: TRBV28
J: TRBJ2-7
size: many
D: -
DNA: TGTGCCAGCAGTTTATTACCTAGTTACGAGCAGTACTTC
CDR3: CASSLLPSYEQYF

V: TRBV12-3/TRBV12-4
J: TRBJ2-6
size: -
D: TRBD1
DNA: TGTGCCAGCAGTTTAGAAACAGGGGTCTCTGGGGCCAACGTCCTGACTTTC
CDR3: CASSLETGVSGANVLTF

V: TRBV30
J: TRBJ1-1
size: few
D: -
DNA: TGTGCCTGGAGTGTCGGTCGGACCGCGGTTGGAACTGAAGCTTTCTTT
CDR3: CAWSVGRTAVGTEAFF

V: TRBV7-9
J: TRBJ2-7
size: few
D: -
DNA: TGTGCCAGCAGCTTAGCGATGGACGGACCCTACGAGCAGTACTTC
CDR3: CASSLAMDGPYEQYF

V: TRBV27
J: TRBJ2-7
size: -
D: -
DNA: TGTGCCAGCAGTCCAGACAGGACTGCCTACGAGCAGTACTTC
CDR3: CASSPDRTAYEQYF

V: TRBV20-1
J: TRBJ1-2
size: -
D: TRBD1
DNA: TGCAGTGCTGGAAGTCAGGGGGCGGATAGCAACTATGGCTACACCTTC
CDR3: CSAGSQGADSNYGYTF

V: TRBV7-7
J: TRBJ2-5
size: few
D: -
DNA: TGTGCCAGCAGCCTTCTTACCAAGGAGACCCAGTACTTC
CDR3: CASSLLTKETQYF

V: TRBV5-1
J: TRBJ2-3
size: -
D: TRBD1
DNA: TGCGCCAGCAGCACGAGACAGGGTGCACCCACAGATACGCAGTATTTT
CDR3: CASSTRQGAPTDTQYF

V: TRBV5-1
J: TRBJ2-2
size: few
D: TRBD1
DNA: TGCGCCAGCAGCTTCAGGGGGCCACCCGGGGAGCTGTTTTTT
CDR3: CASSFRGPPGELFF

V: TRBV20-1
J: TRBJ2-6
size: -
D: -
DNA: TGCAGTGCTACTAAACAGGCCCACTCTGGGGCCAACGTCCTGACTTTC
CDR3: CSATKQAHSGANVLTF

V: TRBV12-3/TRBV12-4
J: TRBJ2-3
size: many
D: -
DNA: TGTGCCAGCAGTCTACTAACAGAAGATACGCAGTATTTT
CDR3: CASSLLTEDTQYF

V: TRBV10-2
J: TRBJ2-1
size: few
D: TRBD2
DNA: TGCGCCAGCAGATGGAGGACTAGTAGTTGGAATGAGCAGTTCTTC
CDR3: CASRWRTSSWNEQFF

V: TRBV12-5
J: TRBJ2-5
size: -
D: -
DNA: TGTGCTAGTGGTGTTTGGGAGACCCAGTACTTC
CDR3: CASGVWETQYF

V: TRBV11-2
J: TRBJ2-1
size: few
D: TRBD2
DNA: TGTGCCAGCAGCTTAGGTCCTACCGGGTTTGGGACTAGGATTAATTACAATGAGCAGTTCTTC
CDR3: CASSLGPTGFGTRINYNEQFF

V: TRBV20-1
J: TRBJ2-3
size: few
D: TRBD2
DNA: TGCAGTGCCCAGCTTCCGGGACTAGCGGGAAGTACAGATACGCAGTATTTT
CDR3: CSAQLPGLAGSTDTQYF

V: TRBV6-1
J: TRBJ2-6
size: -
D: TRBD1
DNA: TGTGCCAGCAGCCGGACAGGGTTTGCCTCTGGGGCCAACGTCCTGACTTTC
CDR3: CASSRTGFASGANVLTF

V: TRBV15
J: TRBJ1-2
size: -
D: -
DNA: TGTGCCACCAGCAGAGCCCCAGCCGCCGGGGTCTATGGCTACACCTTC
CDR3: CATSRAPAAGVYGYTF

V: TRBV12-3/TRBV12-4
J: TRBJ1-2
size: few
D: -
DNA: TGTGCCAGCAGTTTAAGGTTAACCTATGGCTACACCTTC
CDR3: CASSLRLTYGYTF

V: TRBV15
J: TRBJ2-5
size: -
D: -
DNA: TGTGCCACCAGCAGAGATGTGAAAGGGGTGGTGGGGTTTTATCGGGAGACCCAGTACTTC
CDR3: CATSRDVKGVVGFYRETQYF

V: TRBV27
J: TRBJ2-3
size: few
D: -
DNA: TGTGCCAGCAGTTTAGGGTGGCGGGGAGATACGCAGTATTTT
CDR3: CASSLGWRGDTQYF

V: TRBV20-1
J: TRBJ2-2
size: many
D: TRBD2
DNA: TGCAGTGCCAGGGGACTAGCCCAGAGCACCGGGGAGCTGTTTTTT
CDR3: CSARGLAQSTGELFF

V: TRBV20-1
J: TRBJ2-5
size: many
D: -
DNA: TGCAGTGCCCTAGGTCCCAACTCACAAGAGACCCAGTACTTC
CDR3: CSALGPNSQETQYF